One T cell receptor (beta chain) is described in this entry. What antigen it recognizes has not been identified. Base qualities are not recorded, but no much larger clone differs from it by a single base. The sample comes from a study of cytomegalovirus exposure and HLA in healthy donors (dated by TCRdb to 2016 to 2017). Some background on the complete study: An earlier analysis of several hundred of the donors reported 250 to 350 Gb of sequence data and 117 million unique TCR beta sequences obtained from roughly 170 million T cells. Of the roughly 390 genotyped donors, 65% to 90% were placed in the genetic ancestry cluster associated with self-reported Caucasian donors. Alongside the repertoire data, information on donor age, sex, ethnicity and CMV serostatus was compiled. All discovery cohort repertoires had been generated on a single sequencing platform. High-throughput TCR immunosequencing, statistical association of individual TCRs with disease status, and machine learning were combined to predict cytomegalovirus infection status. In the later analysis, no new phenotypic data were used to find candidate immune exposures; instead, reliance was placed on TCR beta sequences and their occurrence across donors. In addition to the first cohort of 650 to 750 subjects, a separate validation cohort of 130 or so different subjects was used. In a later analysis, previously published TCR beta repertoires from about 640 donors were re-analyzed and high-resolution HLA genotyping was added so that TCR occurrence patterns could be studied. Among 350 to 400 genotyped donors of the cohort, an average of around 240,000 unique TCR beta nucleotide sequences were sequenced per donor, 15% to 20% of them non-productive. A later genetic analysis took genome-wide SNP genotypes for about 55% of the 666 donors and used that subset as a discovery cohort. Class I and class II HLA loci were covered by the typing at four-digit resolution. In an earlier analysis of 500 to 650 of the donors, high-throughput TCR beta sequencing was used to judge whether each TCR beta V gene segment behaved as functional or pseudogenic. An early release covering some 640 HLA-typed donors comprised roughly 300 gigabases of sequencing data and tens of millions of unique TCR sequences. The study was designed to test whether signatures of past pathogen exposure could be identified by cataloging public T cell receptors. Several DR-DQ haplotypes were handled as single units for association and clustering because linkage in the cohort was strong. Using immunosequencing, the study profiled T cell repertoires from some 670 subjects and related those repertoires to cytomegalovirus serostatus. The number of typed donors differed by locus: about 620-640 for A, B, C, DRB1 and DQB1; approximately 520 for DQA1; some 610 for DPA1; and 450 to 480 for DPB1.

Libraries were built with the immunoSEQ multiplex PCR assay. For the multiplex PCR, a mixture combining 60 forward primers for TCR Vbeta segments and 13 reverse primers for TCR Jbeta segments was used. Amplification of the CDR3 region of rearranged TCR beta genes was performed with a multiplex PCR assay on genomic DNA. The Illumina HiSeq System was used to sequence the amplified TCR beta libraries as 87-base-pair reads. Per the original workflow: A later analysis counted about 80 million unique TCR beta chains across the 550 to 800 repertoires, and 10 million to 12 million of these chains were shared by at least two donors. Raw reads were error-corrected and collapsed into unique sequences by a nearest-neighbor algorithm in which closely related sequences were merged to remove PCR and sequencing errors. CDR3 sequences were aligned to IMGT reference sequences to assign V, D and J gene segments. For a sequence to be retained, a match of at least six nucleotides was required to both a V gene segment and a J gene segment. Rearrangements were classified as productive when the CDR3 lacked stop codons and remained in frame with V and J, and all other rearrangements were classified as non-productive. CDR3 was defined according to IMGT convention as the region running from the second conserved V-encoded cysteine to the conserved J-encoded phenylalanine. The earlier analysis of about 590 of the donors excluded sequences that lacked an unambiguous match to a single V gene segment. An earlier analysis of almost 600 of the donors classified V segments as functional when productive rearrangements were above 56.7% and as segregating when the standard deviation between donors was above 5%. To diagnose cytomegalovirus status from the catalog of TCR beta chain sequences, a statistical classification framework was built. A later analysis assigned V and J genes by comparing TCR nucleotide sequences with IMGT/GENE-DB human TR gene sequences. In a later analysis, CDR3 sequences and most-parsimonious VDJ recombination scenarios were assigned using the TCRdist pipeline. In a later analysis, every TCR beta chain was defined by the combination of its CDR3 amino acid sequence and its V-gene family, and reads without a unique V-gene family were dropped. A later analysis removed 500 to 650 highly shared, low-generation-probability nucleotide sequences to deal with suspected cross-contamination and a sequencing artifact. For each public chain, a later analysis derived a clonal expansion index from normalized ranks of inferred template counts within each repertoire. In a later analysis, generation probabilities were computed using a VDJ recombination model fitted to out-of-frame rearrangements, and the results were checked against IGoR. Hypergeometric tests were used in a later analysis to score TCR-TCR, TCR-HLA and TCR-CMV co-occurrence, with a repertoire-size bias correction applied to the TCR pairs. False discovery rates were estimated in a later analysis by permuting HLA or CMV assignments 20 times. In a later analysis, co-occurring TCRs were grouped with DBSCAN, and TCRdist sequence similarity was added when clustering was performed within HLA-allele-positive subsets. Repertoires with fewer than 30,000 or more than 120,000 public chains were left out of co-occurrence clustering, as were about 5 repertoires with anomalous nucleotide sharing. As stored in TCRdb, this immuneACCESS dataset retains in-frame rearrangements with V and J assigned. A fraction of the clones does not appear; measured against another copy, unresolved V genes explain less than half of the discrepancy, and the remainder lacks a known reason. The D gene and trimming were derived from the DNA, and the V and J assignments and clone size from that table. The sample table lists more than 100,000 clones, about 74% of them with a count of one. Approximately 5% of the sample rests with the top ten.

The CDR3 runs 15 residues from the cysteine to the phenylalanine. Only CDR3 DNA is held: 45 bases, read in frame from base 1. Looking up the germline V gene yields CDR1 SGHRS and CDR2 YFSETQ. Here V drops 7 bases and J drops 1 base, and the junction holds 10 bases not matched to any gene. Results the study describes overall, beyond this receptor: Immune exposure information for the cohort was limited to CMV serostatus. A cluster of highly shared sequence variants was judged likely to be a technical artifact of the sequencing pipeline. The classifier was reported to diagnose cytomegalovirus status with high specificity and sensitivity in both the original and validation cohorts. In a later analysis, HLA-associated TCR beta chains were found to be more clonally expanded and to have lower generation probabilities than equally common non-associated chains. In this cohort, only TCR beta chains were sequenced, and detectable features were limited by the absence of alpha or paired-chain data. Three of the identified cytomegalovirus-associated TCR beta chains were confirmed in vitro to be specific for cytomegalovirus antigens. An association between a missense DCLRE1C variant and V-gene and J-gene trimming of TCR beta chains was found in a later genetic analysis and replicated in an independent cohort. The 87-base-pair reads could not distinguish some IMGT-functional V segments, including TRBV6-2 and TRBV6-3, so those segments were excluded. Linkage disequilibrium might explain the correlated functional status among segregating V segments, but an unknown experimental factor could not be ruled out. The study listed 150 to 200 TCR beta chains as associated with cytomegalovirus. When HLA alleles, especially DR and DQ, strongly co-occurred, attributing TCR associations to individual alleles was difficult. A later analysis found that TCR association rates varied across HLA loci, with DRB1 alleles showing the most associated TCRs and HLA-C alleles the fewest. A further reported finding was that TCR beta sequences accurately predicted the HLA-A and HLA-B alleles for most subjects in the first cohort. About 15 rarely observed V segments, including chromosome 9 orphons, were excluded from the earlier analysis of about 500 of the donors because counts were too low. According to the authors, the approach could potentially be generalized to other disease states and immunological phenotypes. According to a later analysis, most CMV-associated TCR beta chains appeared to be HLA-restricted, and the HLA associations seemed to be driven largely by CMV exposure. A later analysis reported that several top co-occurrence clusters appeared linked to parvovirus B19, influenza, CMV and Epstein-Barr virus. Roughly uniform sequencing depth across donors was assumed in presence/absence analyses, although this assumption may not hold. At a false discovery rate of 0.05, a later analysis linked under 20,000 TCR beta sequences to specific HLA alleles. A later genetic analysis reported fewer N-insertions in productive TCRs among donors in an Asian-associated ancestry cluster than the roughly 640-donor mean. Broadly in line with IMGT annotations, most TCR beta V segments showed up in productive rearrangements about 87% or about 30% of the time in an earlier analysis of several hundred of the donors. Because HLA typing was missing for some donors at each locus, association tests included only the typed subset. Most TCR sequences were observed very rarely across donors, whereas some public TCRs were present in many individuals.

In total, roughly 670 healthy bone marrow donors made up the cohort. All cohort members were sampled while nominally healthy, although unrecorded immune exposures were likely present. The donor was CMV seropositive and was included in the group of 270 or so seropositive cohort members. A peripheral blood sample was provided by each donor, and peripheral blood mononuclear cells were used for TCR beta sequencing. The Qiagen DNeasy Blood Extraction Kit was used to extract genomic DNA from the blood cell samples. The specimen sequenced was PBMCs. Rearrangement joined TRBV5-1 to TRBJ2-5, and TRBD2 matches 7 of the central bases. This clonotype was obtained from a woman aged 50 to 60 in good health and CMV-seropositive. The CDR3: CASGAGGNVQETQYF. The base sequence is TGCGCCAGCGGAGCCGGGGGGAATGTCCAAGAGACCCAGTACTTC.